There are many counts of the clone carrying this T cell receptor (beta chain). Time point noted: persistent/refractory GD, antithyroid drugs over 5 years with positive TRAb. Extracted PBMC RNA gave rise to the TCR library. These data belong to a study of regulatory T cells in long-lasting Graves disease. To make TCR beta libraries, researchers used iRepertoire HTBI primers and Arm-PCR of CDR3 regions. TCRdb re-derived calls from the multiplex PCR reads in MiXCR, one entry per CDR3 protein. The sample includes nearly 350,000 distinct CDR3 sequences, around a fifth of them seen just once. V shed 5 bases and J shed 1 base, with 8 bases lying between them. The CDR3 runs 13 residues. Looked up from germline, CDR1 is MNHEY and CDR2 is SVGEGT.

Sequenced here: peripheral blood mononuclear cells (PBMCs), sampled when the disease was refractory, from a patient treated with antithyroid drugs. The chain recombines TRBV6-2 or TRBV6-3 with TRBJ2-5; possibly TRBD1 or TRBD2 for D (6 bases each). This clonotype originated in a female donor with Graves disease. The chain's CDR3 is CASSGGPQETQYF. CDR3 bases: TGTGCCAGCAGTGGGGGGCCCCAAGAGACCCAGTACTTC.